This T cell receptor beta chain was documented in a study of response to subunit inactivated influenza vaccine. TCRdb called the RT-PCR reads again in MiXCR, with one record for every CDR3 protein. Counted here are 500,000 to 600,000 distinct CDR3 sequences, about 10% occurring once; the ten biggest clones make up approximately 11%. Trimming took off 3 bases at V and 9 bases at J, with 14 bases between the two ends. The CDR3 has 13 amino acids. Many counts were recorded for this clonotype. The sample also formed part of further work on T cells expressing NK-cell markers. That paper states: The cDNA for TCR beta came from 5'RACE template switching with UMIs. Leadership of the CD3+CD56-NKG2C+ fraction also belonged to these clonotypes in four donors.

The specimen was PBMCs from blood, collected on the day of vaccination. The chain is built from TRBV12-3 or TRBV12-4 and TRBJ2-5, with a possible D match to TRBD2 (5 bases). This clonotype was obtained from a man between 50 and 59 years old who received an inactivated influenza vaccine. CDR3 sequence (DNA): TGTGCCAGCAGTTTTAGCGATAAAAACCCCCAGTACTTC. It is translated as CASSFSDKNPQYF.